This T cell receptor beta chain is from a study of T cells in Graves' hyperthyroidism and ophthalmopathy. Whole-study findings and limits: It was a median roughly six months before onset that the model predicted ophthalmopathy. Separating ophthalmopathy from stable hyperthyroidism was achieved by a 13 V-J model.

Authors of the study amplified TCR beta CDR3 regions from RNA transcripts. The HTBI primer set served for first-round RT-PCR of the TCR CDR3. Using its own MiXCR run on the multiplex PCR reads, TCRdb lists one record per CDR3 protein. This table has 450,000 to 700,000 distinct CDR3 sequences, 35% to 55% appearing once. At least ten counts were recorded for this clonotype. Its target is not known. No progression to ophthalmopathy during 18 months of follow-up defined stable disease. Participants, patients aged 18 to 65, had newly diagnosed hyperthyroidism with a duration under 2 months. V was trimmed by 4 bases and J by 0 bases, leaving 6 bases between them. Looked up from germline, CDR1 is ENHRY and CDR2 is SYGVKD. CDR3 length: 13 residues.

Sample: peripheral blood or thyroid tissue (not recorded which). The V call is TRBV10-3, the J call TRBJ2-5, with a tentative D call TRBD1 (6 bases). The TCR originated in a woman aged 18-30 years with Graves' hyperthyroidism. Here the CDR3 reads CAISGTDQETQYF. The CDR3 DNA is TGTGCCATCAGTGGGACAGACCAAGAGACCCAGTACTTC.